A single sample is the source of the 25 T cell receptor beta chains below, sequenced in a study of blood T cell repertoires in COVID-19. Method: immunoSEQ multiplex PCR; TCRdb's copy keeps in-frame clones and lacks some. This sample has about 170,000 clones; about 85% occur once, and the top ten carry approximately 6.9%. Specimen: peripheral blood. These receptors all stem from a man older than 75 with COVID-19, enrolled during active disease.

The chain recombines TRBV7-2 with TRBJ1-5, with D possibly matching TRBD1 (6 bases). The V end lost 0 bases, the J end lost 6 bases, and 12 bases lay between the germline ends. The CDR3 covers 15 residues. Germline CDR1 reads SGHTA; CDR2 reads FQGNSA. In DNA form, the CDR3 reads TGTGCCAGCAGCTTAGCGGGGGGGGCAAGTCAGCCCCAGCATTTT. Translating it yields CASSLAGGASQPQHF.

This chain links TRBV7-2 with TRBJ2-1, with D possibly being TRBD2 (5 bases). The ends were cut back, 5 bases at V and 1 base at J, with 18 bases in the middle. Germline V lookup: CDR1 SGHTA, CDR2 FQGNSA. CDR3 length: 17 amino acids. The CDR3 here is CASSPSPTSGSYNEQFF. For the CDR3, the DNA is TGTGCCAGCAGCCCCTCCCCCACTAGTGGGTCCTACAATGAGCAGTTCTTC.

The chain joins TRBV7-9 to TRBJ1-4; tentatively, D is TRBD1 (5 bases). Germline-derived CDR1 and CDR2 are SEHNR and FQNEAQ (reference sequence). The CDR3 covers 17 residues. V was trimmed by 0 bases and J by 0 bases, leaving 11 bases between them. The CDR3 region has the DNA TGTGCCAGCAGCTTAGCGTTAGGGGTTGCAACTAATGAAAAACTGTTTTTT. It codes for CASSLALGVATNEKLFF.

J is TRBJ2-3 and V is TRBV7-9, with D possibly being TRBD2 (5 bases). Trimming removed 5 bases from V and 4 bases from J, with 13 bases in between. This CDR3 region has 14 residues. From germline, CDR1 is SEHNR and CDR2 FQNEAQ (reference sequence). CDR3 coding DNA: TGTGCCAGCAGCGGACCCGGGGTCCCAGATACGCAGTATTTT. It translates to CASSGPGVPDTQYF.

The chain recombines TRBV6-2 or TRBV6-3 with TRBJ2-1, with TRBD1 identical over 7 bases. Germline assignment: CDR1 MNHEY and CDR2 SVGEGT. This CDR3 has 14 residues. With V trimmed by 2 bases and J by 4 bases, 2 bases remained unmatched. The CDR3 coding sequence is TGTGCCAGCAGTTACGGGACAGTGTACAATGAGCAGTTCTTC. Its translation: CASSYGTVYNEQFF.

This sequence joins TRBV19 and TRBJ2-2; possible D gene TRBD2, 7 bases. CDR1 is LNHDA and CDR2 is SQIVND in the germline V gene (reference sequence). The CDR3 extends over 16 amino acids. V was clipped by 3 bases and J by 4 bases, with 15 bases between them. CDR3: CASSITGGRATGELFF. Here the CDR3 DNA reads TGTGCCAGTAGTATCACGGGGGGCCGGGCCACCGGGGAGCTGTTTTTT.

The J gene is TRBJ1-6, the V gene TRBV5-4; TRBD1 aligns across 8 bases. This CDR3 comprises 14 residues. CDR1 and CDR2 (germline): SGHNT, YYREEE (reference sequence). Germline trimming cut 4 bases from V and 7 bases from J; bases unmatched to any gene: 4. The CDR3 sequence: CASSQDRANSPLHF. As DNA, the CDR3 is TGTGCCAGCAGCCAGGACAGGGCGAATTCACCCCTCCACTTT.

This chain connects TRBV11-1 to TRBJ2-2; TRBD1 aligns across 8 bases. CDR1 and CDR2 from the germline V gene are SGHAT and FQDESV (reference sequence). The CDR3 length is 15 residues. V trimming: 0 bases; J trimming: 5 bases; junction bases outside the gene matches: 2. CDR3 loop: CASSLAQGVTGELFF. In DNA form, the CDR3 reads TGTGCCAGCAGCTTAGCACAGGGGGTTACCGGGGAGCTGTTTTTT.

The chain couples TRBV5-6 to TRBJ1-6; no definite D call. CDR1 SGHDT and CDR2 YYEEEE come from the germline V gene. Trimming pared 2 bases from V and 9 bases from J, leaving 12 bases between. The length of the CDR3 is 14 residues. Here the CDR3 DNA reads TGTGCCAGCAGCTTAATGGGAGCGGCTTCACCCCTCCACTTT. Amino acid sequence: CASSLMGAASPLHF.

This chain uses TRBV18 with TRBJ1-2; 7 nucleotides align to TRBD1. The V gene's germline CDR1 is KGHSH and CDR2 LQKENI. The CDR3 consists of 14 residues. The trim removed 5 bases at V and 2 bases at J, leaving 5 bases unmatched. The CDR3 DNA reads as TGTGCCAGCTCAATCGGACAGGCAAACTATGGCTACACCTTC. Protein: CASSIGQANYGYTF.

V gene TRBV28 combines with J gene TRBJ1-2, with 8 bases that match TRBD1. This CDR3 is built from 15 residues. V lost 2 bases and J lost 8; bases outside the gene matches: 10. The germline V gene encodes CDR1 MDHEN and CDR2 SYDVKM. CDR3 sequence (DNA): TGTGCCAGCAGTTTAACCCCAGGGGGCGCCGAGGGCTACACCTTC. Encoded protein: CASSLTPGGAEGYTF.

The gene calls are TRBV19 and TRBJ1-4; D not certain. V lost 7 bases and J 0 bases, leaving 12 bases between the germline ends. Germline V gives CDR1 LNHDA, CDR2 SQIVND (reference sequence). CDR3 length equals 15 residues. This CDR3 reads CASTPGEATNEKLFF. In nucleotides, the CDR3 is TGTGCCAGTACCCCCGGGGAGGCAACTAATGAAAAACTGTTTTTT.

This clone was observed a handful of times. This chain connects TRBV9 to TRBJ1-4, with a possible D match to TRBD1 (6 bases). The CDR3 covers 15 residues. Germline loops: CDR1 SGDLS, CDR2 YYNGEE. V lost 0 bases, J lost 4 bases, and 10 bases lay in between. CDR3 DNA: TGTGCCAGCAGCGTAGTAGGACAGATTAATGAAAAACTGTTTTTT. Translated, it gives CASSVVGQINEKLFF.

This clone showed up just a few times. The chain couples TRBV6-6 to TRBJ1-6; 8 nucleotides agree with TRBD1. V shed 6 bases and J 7 bases; nucleotides not matched to a gene: 8. The CDR3 is made up of 15 amino acids. CDR1 MNHNY and CDR2 SVGAGI come from the germline V gene (reference sequence). CDR3 coding DNA: TGTGCCAGCAGCTCACCGGGACAGGTCAATTCACCCCTCCACTTT. This translates into CASSSPGQVNSPLHF.

The CDR3 DNA follows: TGTGCCAGCAGCGAGCGCCTTGGTAATTCACCCCTCCACTTT. Amino acids: CASSERLGNSPLHF. V and J are TRBV5-5 and TRBJ1-6; D unclear. Germline V gene sequence: CDR1 SGHKS, CDR2 YYEKEE (reference sequence). This CDR3 spans 14 amino acids. Trimming cost V 4 bases and J 6 bases, with 11 bases left between them.

J is TRBJ1-4 and V is TRBV7-9, with 7 bases fitting TRBD1. This CDR3 comprises 14 residues. J gave up 7 bases and V 5 bases, and 7 bases lay outside the gene matches. The germline gives CDR1 SEHNR, CDR2 FQNEAQ (reference sequence). The CDR3 coding sequence is TGTGCCAGCAGCGCGCGGGACAGAAGTGAAAAACTGTTTTTT. It encodes CASSARDRSEKLFF.

This clone has a handful of counts. V is TRBV6-5 and J is TRBJ1-2; tentative D call: TRBD1 (6 bases). The germline V gene encodes CDR1 MNHEY and CDR2 SVGAGI. This CDR3 contains 13 residues. Trimming took 6 bases from V and 0 from J, leaving 8 bases between them. This CDR3 reads CASRDSTNYGYTF. CDR3 DNA sequence: TGTGCCAGCAGGGACAGTACTAACTATGGCTACACCTTC.

The chain has TRBV15 and TRBJ2-1, with D possibly TRBD1 on 6 matching bases. The germline CDR1 and CDR2 sequences are LNHNV and YYDKDF (reference sequence). V lost 0 bases to trimming and J lost 11 bases, with 20 bases between them. The CDR3 covers 16 residues. CDR3 amino acids: CATSRDQGRGTPQQFF. In DNA, the CDR3 is TGTGCCACCAGCAGAGATCAGGGCAGGGGCACACCCCAGCAGTTCTTC.

The chain employs TRBV5-4 and TRBJ1-2, with TRBD1 matching over 7 bases. The V gene's germline CDR1 is SGHNT and CDR2 YYREEE (reference sequence). This CDR3 has 14 residues. Trimming removed 0 bases from V and 3 bases from J; junction bases left unmatched: 2. The CDR3 DNA reads TGTGCCAGCAGCTTGGGAGGGGGCGACTATGGCTACACCTTC. Protein: CASSLGGGDYGYTF.

The CDR3 loop is CATSDSAGDSDEQFF. The CDR3 DNA is TGTGCCACCAGTGATTCGGCAGGGGATAGCGATGAGCAGTTCTTC. This rearrangement joins TRBV24-1 to TRBJ2-1; possibly TRBD1 for D (6 bases). The V end lost 2 bases, the J end lost 8 bases, and 15 bases lay between the germline ends. The CDR3 is made up of 15 amino acids. The germline gives CDR1 KGHDR, CDR2 SFDVKD.

This chain connects TRBV7-3 to TRBJ1-1; the D is unclear. CDR1 and CDR2 (germline): SGHTA, FQGTGA. CDR3 size: 13 residues. The V end lost 5 bases, the J end lost 3 bases, and 10 bases lay between the germline ends. CDR3 nucleotides: TGTGCCAGCAGCCCCACCCAGGACACTGAAGCTTTCTTT. Translated, it gives CASSPTQDTEAFF.

The chain uses TRBV2 and TRBJ1-1; 7 positions agree with TRBD1. The CDR3 loop spans 17 amino acids. Trimming took 5 bases from V and 2 from J; bases not matched to a gene: 14. CDR1 SNHLY and CDR2 FYNNEI come from the germline V gene. CDR3 protein: CASSRGTGVQFNTEAFF. The CDR3 DNA reads as TGTGCCAGCAGTCGAGGCACAGGGGTTCAATTCAACACTGAAGCTTTCTTT. Filled out from reference TRBV2 and TRBJ1-1, the complete variable domain reads EPEVTQTPSHQVTQMGQEVILRCVPISNHLYFYWYRQILGQKVEFLVSFYNNEISEKSEIFDDQFSVERPDGSNFTLKIRSTKLEDSAMYFCASSRGTGVQFNTEAFFGQGTRLTVV.

This rearrangement joins TRBV7-2 to TRBJ1-2; D perhaps matches TRBD1 (5 bases). The CDR3 loop spans 14 amino acids. Germline V gene data show CDR1 as SGHTA and CDR2 as FQGNSA. Trimming shortened V by 5 bases and J by 4 bases, and 14 bases separated the two germline ends. The CDR3, as DNA: TGTGCCAGCAGCAGCAGTGGGGCTGGCTATGGCTACACCTTC. Amino acid sequence: CASSSSGAGYGYTF.

V and J are TRBV18 and TRBJ2-1; TRBD2 matches at 9 bases. Germline V CDR1 and CDR2: KGHSH, LQKENI. Trimming took 3 bases from V and 5 from J; bases not matched to a gene: 2. This CDR3 contains 14 residues. CDR3: CASSPSGGDNEQFF. The CDR3 DNA sequence: TGTGCCAGCTCACCTAGCGGGGGAGACAATGAGCAGTTCTTC. The full variable domain, with the rest looked up from reference TRBV18 and TRBJ2-1, is NAGVMQNPRHLVRRRGQEARLRCSPMKGHSHVYWYRQLPEEGLKFMVYLQKENIIDESGMPKERFSAEFPKEGPSILRIQQVVRGDSAAYFCASSPSGGDNEQFFGPGTRLTVL.

The chain couples TRBV14 to TRBJ2-7, with a weak D call TRBD1 (7 bases). Germline values: CDR1 SGHDN, CDR2 FVKESK. This CDR3 has 14 residues. Trimming shortened V by 3 bases and J by 10 bases, and 19 bases separated the two germline ends. Here the CDR3 reads CASSQAGQLTNQYF. For the CDR3, the DNA is TGTGCCAGCAGCCAGGCGGGACAGCTCACCAATCAGTACTTC.